This TCR beta chain appears in the sequencing data of a study of CD8 T cells in Susac syndrome (dated 2019 in TCRdb). A note on the overall study: The study used repertoire sequencing to test whether antigen drove CD8+ T cell activation and differentiation in Susac syndrome. The study compared CD8+ T cell repertoire clonality among 12 healthy donors, approximately 14 Susac syndrome patients and roughly 16 multiple sclerosis patients.

Peripheral blood CD8+ and CD4+ T cells from healthy donors, Susac syndrome patients and multiple sclerosis patients were profiled using high-throughput TCR beta sequencing. Multiple sclerosis controls were treatment-naive patients with stable or active relapsing-remitting disease fulfilling revised McDonald criteria. Bulk CD8+ and CD4+ T cells were purified magnetically by negative isolation, whereas CD8+ TEMRA cells were enriched by FACS. Blood was drawn into EDTA tubes, processed within 24 hours, and PBMCs were isolated by density gradient centrifugation. PBMCs intended for TCR sequencing were cryopreserved in liquid nitrogen and thawed later in a water bath at 37 degrees C. The sorted or isolated CD4+, CD8+ and CD8+ TEMRA cells reached a purity of at least 90%. The CDR3 numbers 15 residues from cysteine through phenylalanine. Only the CDR3 DNA stays, 45 bases, in frame from base 1. Clipping removes 7 bases from V and 5 bases from J, with 15 as the unmatched junction base count. Based on the germline V gene (reference sequence), the CDR1 and CDR2 sequences are DFQATT and SNEGSKA.

RNA was extracted using the RNeasy kit, and about 0.45 to 1 ug of the RNA was reverse transcribed with random hexamers. The immunoSEQ multiplex PCR assay, which covers 54 Vbeta and 13 Jbeta segments, was used to amplify TCR beta CDR3 regions. PCR amplification bias was corrected by using a synthetic template baseline for primer optimization and computational correction. The paper's data handling went like this. Reads were annotated to V, D and J genes per IMGT and analyzed with immunoSEQ Analyzer, keeping only productive sequences. Clonality was computed as one minus Shannon entropy normalized by log2 of the number of productive unique sequences. For each patient and control, public and private clones were evaluated within the 100 most prevalent clones. Susac-specific clones were defined as absent from healthy and MS cohorts, 800 to 1,200 published viral clones and other ImmuneACCESS disease sequences. The public reads were reprocessed in TCRdb via fastp at Q25 and MiXCR, keeping in-frame beta chains. Here each entry gathers all rows of one CDR3 protein and keeps the most common genes and DNA. These V and J calls are TCRdb output, not the study's own analysis. The sample table holds 350,000 to 550,000 distinct CDR3 sequences, of which approximately 89% were seen once. The ten largest clones represent 0.12% of the sample.

What the authors observed across the whole study: The TCR sequencing and HLA analysis was acknowledged to have included a relatively small number of individuals.

About this clonotype: Its antigen is still unknown. Base qualities are missing; no much larger clone stands one base away.

The clonotype was recovered from a human donor with multiple sclerosis. The rearrangement combines TRBV20-1 with TRBJ1-1, and TRBD1 matches 8 of the central bases. Sequenced material: CD8+ T cells from PBMCs. The nucleotide sequence reads TGCAGTGGGCGGGACGCAGGGGGCGCAAAAACTGAAGCTTTCTTT. This encodes CSGRDAGGAKTEAFF.